The 32 T cell receptor beta chains listed next were all sequenced from one sample in a study of blood T cells in healthy people across ages. Alongside a J-beta primer mix, a sample-barcoded 5' primer served in a second PCR lasting roughly 6 to 12 cycles. Each CDR3 protein is one row after TCRdb ran MiXCR on the 5' RACE reads. Among 630,000 or so distinct CDR3 sequences listed, approximately 30% were seen once. Source material: blood. The receptors were sampled from a woman aged 80 or over in good health.

The chain couples TRBV7-2 to TRBJ1-1; TRBD1 is a possible D gene (6 bases). The CDR3 length is 15 residues. CDR1 is SGHTA, CDR2 FQGNSA, per germline. Trimming removed 4 bases from V and 5 bases from J, with 17 bases in between. CDR3 protein: CASSSGDRRETEAFF. CDR3 bases: TGTGCCAGCAGCTCCGGTGACAGGAGAGAGACTGAAGCTTTCTTT.

The gene calls are TRBV20-1 and TRBJ2-5, with D perhaps matching TRBD1 or TRBD2 (5 bases each). The length of the CDR3 is 13 residues. With 0 bases removed from V and 11 bases from J, the gap between germline ends came to 16 bases. Looked up from germline, CDR1 is DFQATT and CDR2 is SNEGSKA (reference sequence). CDR3 nucleotide sequence: TGCAGTGCTAGAGATTGGGGGAGTGAGGAGCAGTACTTC. It translates to CSARDWGSEEQYF.

This chain joins TRBV12-3 or TRBV12-4 and TRBJ1-1; D is uncertain. The CDR3 consists of 13 residues. V lost 3 bases and J 2 bases, leaving 7 bases between the germline ends. The CDR3 DNA sequence: TGTGCCAGCAGTTTTAAGGAAAACACTGAAGCTTTCTTT. Translated, it gives CASSFKENTEAFF.

This clonotype appeared a few times. The V call is TRBV19, the J call TRBJ1-2; D call uncertain. The germline V and J ends were trimmed by 2 bases and 3 bases, with 10 bases remaining between them. CDR1 and CDR2 (germline): LNHDA, SQIVND (reference sequence). The CDR3 length is 14 residues. The CDR3 DNA reads as TGTGCCAGTAGTATATCGGGTCTCGACTATGGCTACACCTTC. Translated: CASSISGLDYGYTF.

This clonotype was observed at least ten times. V usage is TRBV15 and J usage is TRBJ2-1; TRBD1 might be the D (6 bases). The CDR3 runs to 14 residues. Per the germline V gene, CDR1 is LNHNV and CDR2 is YYDKDF (reference sequence). V lost 0 bases to trimming and J lost 5 bases, with 8 bases between them. The CDR3 nucleotides are TGTGCCACCAGCAGAGACAGGGGCCACAATGAGCAGTTCTTC. It specifies CATSRDRGHNEQFF.

This clonotype appeared many times. The chain combines TRBV24-1 with TRBJ2-1, with TRBD2 matching over 11 bases. This CDR3 is 16 amino acids long. CDR1 and CDR2 (germline): KGHDR, SFDVKD. V trimming: 3 bases; J trimming: 6 bases; junction bases outside the gene matches: 6. CDR3: CATSDPLAGGPNEQFF. The CDR3 DNA reads as TGTGCCACCAGTGATCCCCTAGCGGGGGGACCCAATGAGCAGTTCTTC.

The sample holds one count of this clonotype. J is TRBJ2-4 and V is TRBV10-3; 10 positions match TRBD2. The CDR3 extends over 13 amino acids. Germline CDR1 reads ENHRY; CDR2 reads SYGVKD. V shed 4 bases and J 15 bases; nucleotides not matched to a gene: 9. The CDR3 is CAISAEGAGGVYF. The CDR3 DNA is TGTGCCATCAGTGCGGAGGGAGCGGGAGGGGTGTACTTC.

This clonotype was observed a few times. A much larger clone is a single base away; this may be a read error. J is TRBJ2-5 and V is TRBV7-2; 11 nucleotides agree with TRBD2. The CDR3 extends over 17 amino acids. V lost 1 base to trimming and J lost 11 bases; unmatched junction nucleotides: 15. Per the germline V gene, CDR1 is SGHTA and CDR2 is FQGNSA. The CDR3, as DNA: TGTGCCAGCAGCTTAGGTGGGCTAGCGGGGGGCGGAAATGAGCAGTACTTC. The encoded protein is CASSLGGLAGGGNEQYF. The full variable domain, its missing parts supplied by reference TRBV7-2 and TRBJ2-5, is GAGVSQSPSNKVTEKGKDVELRCDPISGHTALYWYRQSLGQGLEFLIYFQGNSAPDKSGLPSDRFSAERTGGSVSTLTIQRTQQEDSAVYLCASSLGGLAGGGNEQYFGPGTRLLVL.

This clonotype was recorded once. This chain links TRBV20-1 with TRBJ2-7; D might be TRBD2 (6 bases). The CDR3 length is 14 residues. Germline loops: CDR1 DFQATT, CDR2 SNEGSKA (reference sequence). The ends were cut back, 1 base at V and 5 bases at J, with 15 bases in the middle. The DNA for the CDR3 is TGCAGTGCTAGAGTCCCCCAACGGGGGAACGAGCAGTACTTC. It specifies CSARVPQRGNEQYF.

This sequence joins TRBV25-1 and TRBJ1-1, with D possibly being TRBD1 (6 bases). Trimming stripped 6 bases from V and 6 bases from J, with 11 bases between. Looked up from germline, CDR1 is MGHDK and CDR2 is SYGVNS. The length of the CDR3 is 12 residues. The CDR3 is CASRTGIAEAFF. CDR3 in DNA: TGTGCCAGCAGAACAGGGATCGCTGAAGCTTTCTTT.

This chain joins TRBV28 and TRBJ1-2; 9 bases are a match to TRBD1. Losses at the gene ends were 5 bases for V and 7 bases for J; bases not matched to a gene: 5. This CDR3 contains 13 residues. Per the germline V gene, CDR1 is MDHEN and CDR2 is SYDVKM. CDR3 in amino acids: CASSQGQGLGYTF. The DNA of the CDR3 is TGTGCCAGCAGTCAGGGACAGGGTCTTGGCTACACCTTC.

Details on this clonotype: A much larger clone lies one base from this, so it may be a read error. The chain couples TRBV29-1 to TRBJ2-1; no definite D call. The assigned J gene may be wrong: the sequence end matches TRBJ2-7 better. The CDR3 covers 13 residues. Germline V gene data show CDR1 as SQVTM and CDR2 as ANQGSEA. The CDR3 protein is CSVDQATYNEQYF. Here the CDR3 DNA reads TGCAGCGTGGACCAGGCCACCTACAATGAGCAGTACTTC.

The sample holds many counts of this clonotype. The gene calls are TRBV7-9 and TRBJ2-3, with D uncertain. Germline CDR1 and CDR2: SEHNR and FQNEAQ (reference sequence). The CDR3 runs to 14 residues. V gave up 5 bases and J gave up 2 bases, with 11 bases separating them. CDR3 nucleotides: TGTGCCAGCAGCCTGTCGGCGAACACAGATACGCAGTATTTT. Protein product: CASSLSANTDTQYF. The full variable domain, completed using reference TRBV7-9 and TRBJ2-3, is DTGVSQNPRHKITKRGQNVTFRCDPISEHNRLYWYRQTLGQGPEFLTYFQNEAQLEKSRLLSDRFSAERPKGSFSTLEIQRTEQGDSAMYLCASSLSANTDTQYFGPGTRLTVL.

This clonotype was recorded many times. This sequence joins TRBV20-1 and TRBJ2-1; TRBD2 matches at 12 bases. The germline CDR1 and CDR2 sequences are DFQATT and SNEGSKA (reference sequence). Trimming cost V 3 bases and J 4 bases; bases outside gene matches: 1. This CDR3 is 14 amino acids long. In nucleotides, the CDR3 is TGCAGTGCTAGCGGACTAGCGGGGTACAATGAGCAGTTCTTC. Translating gives CSASGLAGYNEQFF.

The gene calls are TRBV5-1 and TRBJ2-3; D is possibly TRBD1 (5 bases). The ends were cut back, 4 bases at V and 2 bases at J, with 11 bases in the middle. This CDR3 is 14 amino acids long. Per germline, CDR1 SGHRS and CDR2 YFSETQ. The DNA for the CDR3 is TGCGCCAGCAGCCCGGACACGCACACAGATACGCAGTATTTT. Its translation: CASSPDTHTDTQYF.

Concerning this clonotype: At one boundary the junction diverges from the germline segment, which might be a read error. CDR3 coding DNA: TGCGTCAGCAGCTTGGCCGTCGGCTACGGGCAGTACTTC. Translation: CVSSLAVGYGQYF. The chain links TRBV5-1 to TRBJ2-5, with D uncertain. The germline gives CDR1 SGHRS, CDR2 YFSETQ. CDR3 length equals 13 residues.

The chain employs TRBV28 and TRBJ2-1; D perhaps matches TRBD2 (6 bases). The assigned J gene may be wrong: the sequence end matches TRBJ2-7 better. Germline V gives CDR1 MDHEN, CDR2 SYDVKM. The CDR3 is made up of 13 amino acids. As DNA, the CDR3 is TGTGCCAGCAACGGGGGTCCCTACAATGAGCAGTACTTC. This gives the protein CASNGGPYNEQYF.

This clonotype showed up just a few times. The chain is built from TRBV30 and TRBJ2-3, with D perhaps being TRBD1 or TRBD2 (6 bases each). The V gene lost 2 bases and the J gene lost 4 bases, with 16 bases spanning the gap. CDR1 is GTSNPN, CDR2 SVGIG, per germline (reference sequence). This CDR3 spans 15 amino acids. The CDR3 bases are TGTGCCTGGAGTCTAGGGACGGGGGCGGCAGATACGCAGTATTTT. The encoded protein is CAWSLGTGAADTQYF.

The CDR3 is CASSQTDGEAFF. The DNA for the CDR3 is TGTGCCAGCAGCCAAACAGACGGTGAAGCTTTCTTT. This chain connects TRBV3-1 to TRBJ1-1; no reliable D call. CDR3 length: 12 amino acids. The ends were cut back, 2 bases at V and 7 bases at J, with 8 bases in the middle. CDR1 and CDR2 from the germline V gene are LGHDT and YNNKEL (reference sequence).

This clonotype was observed at least ten times. The chain is built from TRBV7-8 and TRBJ1-5; no clear D. CDR3 size: 12 residues. The germline V gene has CDR1 SGHVS and CDR2 FQNEAQ. Trimming pared 1 base from V and 9 bases from J, leaving 7 bases between. The CDR3 is CASSLDRGPQHF. DNA for the CDR3: TGTGCCAGCAGCTTAGACCGGGGGCCCCAGCATTTT.

This clonotype was seen many times. The junction and the germline gene differ at one end; a read error may be behind it. This chain connects TRBV12-3 or TRBV12-4 to TRBJ2-5, with D perhaps matching TRBD2 (6 bases). The CDR3 contains 14 residues. CDR3 protein: CASSLRGGQETQYF. The CDR3 region has the DNA TGCGCCAGCAGCTTGCGGGGAGGCCAAGAGACCCAGTACTTC.

This rearrangement joins TRBV18 to TRBJ2-2; possibly TRBD1 for D (6 bases). V was clipped by 2 bases and J by 4 bases, with 14 bases between them. CDR3 length: 16 amino acids. Germline loops: CDR1 KGHSH, CDR2 LQKENI. CDR3 coding DNA: TGTGCCAGCTCACCAAGGGGCAGGGGAACCACCGGGGAGCTGTTTTTT. It specifies CASSPRGRGTTGELFF.

As regards this clonotype: A much larger clone differs from this one at a single base, so this may be a read error. The rearrangement uses TRBV5-4 and TRBJ2-7, with D possibly matching TRBD1 (6 bases). The V end was cut by 3 bases, the J end by 2 bases, with 15 bases between. Germline V gene data show CDR1 as SGHNT and CDR2 as YYREEE (reference sequence). This CDR3 contains 15 residues. The CDR3 protein is CASSSPGQRAYEQYF. CDR3 DNA: TGTGCCAGCAGCTCCCCCGGACAGAGAGCCTACGAGCAGTACTTC.

The chain combines TRBV20-1 with TRBJ2-4; TRBD1 matches 9 bases. The J call is in doubt because the DNA end fits TRBJ2-7 better. The CDR3 contains 17 residues. CDR1 DFQATT and CDR2 SNEGSKA come from the germline V gene (reference sequence). The CDR3 here is CSARDPTGTGTPYEQYF. The CDR3 nucleotides read TGCAGTGCTAGAGATCCAACCGGGACAGGGACCCCCTACGAGCAGTACTTC.

This clonotype was seen many times. The chain recombines TRBV9 with TRBJ2-7, with D possibly being TRBD1 or TRBD2 (5 bases each). V lost 7 bases and J lost 7, with 15 bases in between. This CDR3 contains 12 residues. CDR1 and CDR2 (germline): SGDLS, YYNGEE. The CDR3 is CASGVGEWEQYF. In DNA, the CDR3 is TGTGCCAGCGGTGTGGGGGAGTGGGAGCAGTACTTC.

This clonotype appeared a few times. The chain has TRBV13 and TRBJ1-3; D gene ambiguous. The germline V and J ends were trimmed by 3 bases and 1 base, with 7 bases remaining between them. The CDR3 is made up of 14 amino acids. CDR1 is PRHDT and CDR2 is FYEKMQ in the germline V gene (reference sequence). The CDR3 spells CASSLRVSGNTIYF. In nucleotides, the CDR3 is TGTGCCAGCAGCTTGAGGGTATCTGGAAACACCATATATTTT. Full variable domain (missing parts from reference TRBV13 and TRBJ1-3): AAGVIQSPRHLIKEKRETATLKCYPIPRHDTVYWYQQGPGQDPQFLISFYEKMQSDKGSIPDRFSAQQFSDYHSELNMSSLELGDSALYFCASSLRVSGNTIYFGEGSWLTVV.

The genes are TRBV5-1 and TRBJ2-2, with no clear D. This CDR3 has 14 residues. Trimming removed 0 bases from V and 6 bases from J, with 9 bases in between. Looked up from germline, CDR1 is SGHRS and CDR2 is YFSETQ. CDR3 region: CASSLGHPPGELFF. As DNA, the CDR3 is TGCGCCAGCAGCTTGGGGCACCCCCCCGGGGAGCTGTTTTTT.

The table lists this clonotype with a few counts. The J gene is TRBJ1-5, the V gene TRBV20-1, with unresolved D. The V end lost 2 bases, the J end lost 2 bases, and 7 bases lay between the germline ends. This CDR3 is built from 13 residues. CDR1 and CDR2 (germline): DFQATT, SNEGSKA (reference sequence). The DNA for the CDR3 is TGCAGTGCTAGAATTGGCGGCAATCAGCCCCAGCATTTT. Residues: CSARIGGNQPQHF.

This clonotype was counted a few times. The J gene is TRBJ2-3, the V gene TRBV7-2; 14 bases align to TRBD2. Germline V gene sequence: CDR1 SGHTA, CDR2 FQGNSA. The CDR3 contains 17 residues. Trimming cost V 5 bases and J 2 bases; bases outside gene matches: 6. The CDR3 DNA reads TGTGCCAGCAGCCCTGGACTAGCGGGGGGATCCACAGATACGCAGTATTTT. As protein: CASSPGLAGGSTDTQYF.

Only a few counts were recorded for this clonotype. This could be a read error, since a much larger clone is one nucleotide away. The rearrangement links TRBV4-3 to TRBJ2-3; the D gene is possibly TRBD2 (7 bases). CDR3 length: 16 residues. Germline V CDR1 and CDR2: LGHNA, YSLEER. The CDR3 region has the DNA TGCGCCAGCGGCCAAGAAAGGGGGGGAAGCACAGATACGCAGTATTTT. Protein sequence: CASGQERGGSTDTQYF.

This clonotype was observed at least ten times. Since a much larger clone is just one base distant, this may be a read error. V is TRBV28 and J is TRBJ2-1; D is perhaps TRBD2 (6 bases). Near its end, the DNA agrees better with TRBJ2-7, so the J call may be wrong. Looked up from germline, CDR1 is MDHEN and CDR2 is SYDVKM. This CDR3 region has 17 residues. The CDR3 bases are TGTGCCAGCACCTCCGCCGGGACTCTCAGCTCCTACAATGAGCAGTACTTC. It codes for CASTSAGTLSSYNEQYF.

The V and J genes are TRBV6-2 or TRBV6-3 and TRBJ2-5; D could derive from TRBD1 or TRBD2 (7 bases each). The end of the DNA aligns better with TRBJ2-4, so the J call may be wrong. Per germline, CDR1 MNHEY and CDR2 SVGEGT. The CDR3 has 19 amino acids. The CDR3: CASSYRGGGYQLAKNIQYF. The CDR3 nucleotides read TGTGCCAGCAGTTACCGGGGAGGGGGCTATCAACTAGCCAAAAACATTCAGTACTTC.